These 21 T cell receptor beta chains share one sample of origin, sequenced in a study of shared clonotypes between healthy human individuals. Clones were read by immunoSEQ multiplex PCR, and TCRdb kept only the in-frame ones, dropping some. The table records roughly 2.6 million clones, around nine tenths of them present only once. The specimen was naive CD4+ T cells sorted from blood. The sample's subset: CD45RA+ positively selected. The receptors originated from a man in his late teens or twenties in good health.

The chain couples TRBV28 to TRBJ2-7; D uncertain. Germline CDR1 MDHEN, CDR2 SYDVKM. The CDR3 sequence is 12 residues long. V lost 9 bases to trimming and J lost 1 base, with 10 bases between them. The CDR3 here is CASEARSYEQYF. CDR3 DNA: TGTGCCAGTGAAGCCCGTTCCTACGAGCAGTACTTC.

The chain combines TRBV27 with TRBJ1-1; D not certain. V was cut by 6 bases and J by 4 bases, with 15 bases left in between. The CDR3 loop spans 14 amino acids. Per the germline V gene, CDR1 is MNHEY and CDR2 is SMNVEV (reference sequence). CDR3 in DNA: TGTGCCAGCAGGGTCTTCTTCTCGGGCACTGAAGCTTTCTTT. Translation: CASRVFFSGTEAFF.

The chain carries TRBV4-1 and TRBJ2-2; weak D call: TRBD1 (5 bases). The germline V gene encodes CDR1 MGHRA and CDR2 YSYEKL. Deletions cut 0 bases from V and 5 bases from J, with 10 bases between. The length of the CDR3 is 15 residues. The chain's CDR3 is CASSQDRVRTGELFF. The DNA for the CDR3 is TGCGCCAGCAGCCAAGACAGGGTTCGTACCGGGGAGCTGTTTTTT.

The genes are TRBV19 and TRBJ1-2; TRBD1 matches at 9 bases. This CDR3 has 14 amino acids. V shed 9 bases, J shed 5 bases, and the junction held 10 bases outside the gene matches. Germline assignment: CDR1 LNHDA and CDR2 SQIVND (reference sequence). The CDR3 reads CASDPGQGSYGYTF. In DNA form, the CDR3 reads TGTGCCAGCGATCCGGGACAGGGATCTTATGGCTACACCTTC.

This chain joins TRBV5-4 and TRBJ2-3; the match to TRBD2 covers 10 bases. V gave up 1 base and J gave up 3 bases; unmatched junction bases: 11. The CDR3 is 18 residues long. Germline V gene data show CDR1 as SGHNT and CDR2 as YYREEE (reference sequence). The CDR3 DNA reads TGTGCCAGCAGCTTGTCTAGTTCAGCGGGGGGGAGGACAGATACGCAGTATTTT. Its protein is CASSLSSSAGGRTDTQYF.

This clone was seen once. The chain couples TRBV5-1 to TRBJ2-5; no clear D. Trimming cost V 0 bases and J 5 bases, with 11 bases left between them. This CDR3 is built from 14 residues. Germline V gives CDR1 SGHRS, CDR2 YFSETQ. CDR3 bases: TGCGCCAGCAGCTTGGACCTCCGATCGGAGACCCAGTACTTC. Its translation is CASSLDLRSETQYF.

This clone has a handful of counts. This sample also contains other DNA sequences that code for the same CDR3. Written as DNA, the CDR3 is TGTGCCAGCAGGGGACAGGAGAATTCACCCCTCCACTTT. This gives the protein CASRGQENSPLHF. This rearrangement joins TRBV2 to TRBJ1-6; 8 bases match TRBD1. Germline CDR1 and CDR2: SNHLY and FYNNEI. V lost 6 bases to trimming and J lost 7 bases; unmatched junction nucleotides: 2. CDR3 length equals 13 residues.

The chain carries TRBV9 and TRBJ2-7; D is ambiguous. Germline CDR1 and CDR2: SGDLS and YYNGEE. The CDR3 covers 15 residues. V was clipped by 0 bases and J by 5 bases, with 15 bases between them. CDR3 sequence: CASSVEGISYHEQYF. The CDR3 DNA reads TGTGCCAGCAGCGTAGAAGGGATATCCTACCACGAGCAGTACTTC.

This chain uses TRBV7-9 with TRBJ1-5; D may be TRBD1 (5 bases). The germline V and J ends were trimmed by 1 base and 2 bases, with 15 bases remaining between them. The CDR3 totals 17 residues. From germline, CDR1 is SEHNR and CDR2 FQNEAQ (reference sequence). DNA of the CDR3: TGTGCCAGCAGCTTAGGATTTGGCCTAGGGGGCAATCAGCCCCAGCATTTT. Its translation is CASSLGFGLGGNQPQHF.

V is TRBV19 and J is TRBJ1-3; 12 nucleotides match TRBD1. Unmatched junction bases numbered 9, after V lost 5 bases and J lost 4 bases. Germline V gene sequence: CDR1 LNHDA, CDR2 SQIVND (reference sequence). This CDR3 is built from 17 residues. The CDR3 nucleotides read TGTGCCAGTAGTTCCGGGACAGGGGGCGCGTCCGGAAACACCATATATTTT. Translation: CASSSGTGGASGNTIYF.

The chain joins TRBV7-9 to TRBJ2-7, with TRBD1 matching over 7 bases. The CDR3 has 14 amino acids. From germline, CDR1 is SEHNR and CDR2 FQNEAQ (reference sequence). V lost 3 bases and J lost 5; bases outside the gene matches: 7. Written as DNA, the CDR3 is TGTGCCAGCAGCTTGGGACAGAGGGCCCACGAGCAGTACTTC. This translates into CASSLGQRAHEQYF.

As concerns this clone: Within the sample, other DNA sequences also encode this same CDR3. The rearrangement links TRBV27 to TRBJ1-5, with D tentatively TRBD1 (5 bases). The CDR3 is 15 residues long. From germline, CDR1 is MNHEY and CDR2 SMNVEV (reference sequence). V was shortened by 0 bases and J by 0 bases, with 6 bases between the two germline ends. The chain's CDR3 is CASSLSGTSNQPQHF. The CDR3 coding sequence is TGTGCCAGCAGTTTATCCGGGACTAGCAATCAGCCCCAGCATTTT.

The chain combines TRBV5-1 with TRBJ1-2, with 7 nucleotides matching TRBD1. Germline CDR1 is SGHRS and CDR2 is YFSETQ. The CDR3 has 15 residues. Trimming cost V 4 bases and J 7 bases; bases outside gene matches: 13. CDR3 amino acids: CASSPSRASGGGYTF. CDR3 nucleotide sequence: TGCGCCAGCAGCCCTAGCCGCGCTTCAGGGGGTGGCTACACCTTC.

The rearrangement uses TRBV19 and TRBJ2-7; a weak D match, TRBD1 (5 bases). This CDR3 spans 13 amino acids. Germline assignment: CDR1 LNHDA and CDR2 SQIVND (reference sequence). The germline V and J ends were trimmed by 6 bases and 7 bases, with 16 bases remaining between them. The CDR3 region is CASSSQGDGEQYF. As DNA, the CDR3 is TGTGCCAGTAGCAGCCAAGGGGATGGGGAGCAGTACTTC.

The CDR3 loop is CASRLAGGYEQYF. The CDR3 DNA reads TGTGCCAGCAGATTGGCAGGAGGCTACGAGCAGTACTTC. This rearrangement joins TRBV7-9 to TRBJ2-7; TRBD2 is a possible D gene (5 bases). This CDR3 region has 13 residues. The germline CDR1 and CDR2 sequences are SEHNR and FQNEAQ (reference sequence). Trimming stripped 6 bases from V and 3 bases from J, with 12 bases between.

The V and J genes are TRBV28 and TRBJ1-5; 9 bases map to TRBD1. The CDR3 runs to 19 residues. V trimming: 5 bases; J trimming: 1 base; junction bases outside the gene matches: 15. In germline, CDR1 is MDHEN, CDR2 SYDVKM. In DNA form, the CDR3 reads TGTGCCAGCAGTGTCCCCCAGGGGACAGGGTACGGAAGCAATCAGCCCCAGCATTTT. Amino acid sequence: CASSVPQGTGYGSNQPQHF.

J is TRBJ2-3 and V is TRBV25-1; D is ambiguous. Germline CDR1 is MGHDK and CDR2 is SYGVNS. Trimming took 7 bases from V and 2 from J, leaving 13 bases between them. The CDR3 extends over 14 amino acids. The chain's CDR3 is CASTPAAITDTQYF. CDR3 nucleotide sequence: TGTGCCAGCACGCCGGCGGCAATCACAGATACGCAGTATTTT.

The chain is built from TRBV23-1 and TRBJ1-4; no clear D gene. TRBV23-1 is recorded as an ORF, its role being uncertain. The V and J ends lost 0 bases and 0 bases respectively, with 11 bases between them. The CDR3 loop spans 17 amino acids. The CDR3 region is CASSQSTENATNEKLFF. CDR3 sequence (DNA): TGCGCCAGCAGTCAATCAACGGAGAATGCAACTAATGAAAAACTGTTTTTT.

The rearrangement joins TRBV7-6 to TRBJ2-7; D possibly corresponds to TRBD1 (5 bases). This CDR3 is 13 amino acids long. The germline V and J ends were trimmed by 5 bases and 5 bases, with 13 bases remaining between them. Germline V gene data show CDR1 as SGHVS and CDR2 as FNYEAQ. CDR3 sequence (DNA): TGTGCCAGCAGCAAGGGCAGGGCCCACGAGCAGTACTTC. Its translation: CASSKGRAHEQYF.

The rearrangement joins TRBV19 to TRBJ2-2; 8 positions agree with TRBD2. The CDR3 is 16 residues long. V gave up 6 bases and J gave up 4 bases; unmatched junction bases: 10. Looked up from germline, CDR1 is LNHDA and CDR2 is SQIVND (reference sequence). This CDR3 reads CASSRFSGSLTGELFF. The CDR3 nucleotides read TGTGCCAGTAGCCGATTCAGCGGGAGTCTCACCGGGGAGCTGTTTTTT.

This rearrangement joins TRBV6-6 to TRBJ2-3, with 7 bases lining up with TRBD2. V was pared by 1 base and J by 4 bases, with 5 bases of the junction left unmatched. Per the germline V gene, CDR1 is MNHNY and CDR2 is SVGAGI (reference sequence). The CDR3 covers 15 residues. The CDR3, as DNA: TGTGCCAGCAGTTACTGGACTAGTGGGGCAGATACGCAGTATTTT. This encodes CASSYWTSGADTQYF.